This TCR beta chain comes out of a study of blood T cell repertoires in COVID-19. TCRdb's table, derived via immunoSEQ multiplex PCR, lists solely in-frame clones and lacks some. The sample comprises over 85,000 clones, 87% of which are singletons, and over 0.95% rests with the top ten. The CDR3 totals 13 residues. The V gene lost 5 bases and the J gene lost 1 base, with 9 bases spanning the gap. CDR1 and CDR2 (germline): MNHNY, SVGAGI (reference sequence). The TCR was taken from a human donor in a cohort sampled during active COVID-19. The chain has TRBV6-6 and TRBJ2-7, with D maybe TRBD2 (5 bases). The sequencing sample was made of peripheral blood. For the CDR3, the DNA is TGTGCCAGCAGTGGGAGCGGTTCCTACGAGCAGTACTTC. Translating gives CASSGSGSYEQYF.